A single sample gave rise to the 22 T cell receptor beta chains below, sequenced in a study of cytomegalovirus exposure and HLA in healthy donors. The primer mix had 60 Vbeta and 13 Jbeta primers. The repertoire was sequenced with immunoSEQ multiplex PCR; TCRdb's copy has only in-frame clones and lacks some. Counted here are around 64,000 clones, roughly 88% occurring once; the ten biggest clones make up roughly 2%. The sample consisted of PBMCs. These receptors originate from a woman aged 25 to 45 in good health and CMV-seronegative.

This chain links TRBV19 with TRBJ2-2; D gene ambiguous. V dropped 3 bases and J dropped 1 base, with 6 bases sitting between them. The CDR3 runs to 14 residues. CDR1 and CDR2 from the germline V gene are LNHDA and SQIVND (reference sequence). CDR3 DNA sequence: TGTGCCAGTAGTATTCTGTGGAACACCGGGGAGCTGTTTTTT. Its translation is CASSILWNTGELFF.

The chain has TRBV7-6 and TRBJ1-1; TRBD1 is a possible D gene (5 bases). This CDR3 region has 12 residues. Looked up from germline, CDR1 is SGHVS and CDR2 is FNYEAQ. The V end lost 5 bases, the J end lost 5 bases, and 9 bases lay between the germline ends. DNA of the CDR3: TGTGCCAGCAGCAATGGGGGGACTGAAGCTTTCTTT. Protein sequence: CASSNGGTEAFF.

This chain joins TRBV21-1 and TRBJ2-3; TRBD1, the table's D call, was not compared with the DNA. TRBV21-1 has pseudogene status. CDR3 length: 16 residues. CDR3 sequence reads: CASSKLPTGTTDTQYF. CDR3 DNA: TGTGCCAGCAGCAAACTCCCGACAGGGACCACAGATACGCAGTATTTT.

The chain links TRBV19 to TRBJ2-5; 8 bases align to TRBD1. The V and J ends lost 4 bases and 6 bases, in that order; junction bases with no gene match: 4. Germline CDR1 reads LNHDA; CDR2 reads SQIVND (reference sequence). This CDR3 spans 13 amino acids. CDR3 in amino acids: CASSTDRGQTQYF. For the CDR3, the DNA is TGTGCCAGTAGTACCGACAGGGGTCAGACCCAGTACTTC.

This chain uses TRBV7-3 with TRBJ2-1, with 9 bases that match TRBD1. The germline V gene has CDR1 SGHTA and CDR2 FQGTGA. The V segment lost 2 bases and the J segment 6 bases; nucleotides outside the gene matches: 5. This CDR3 region has 15 residues. The CDR3: CASSLGTGSVNEQFF. CDR3 DNA sequence: TGTGCCAGCAGCTTAGGGACAGGGTCTGTCAATGAGCAGTTCTTC.

The rearrangement uses TRBV2 and TRBJ2-1; 9 nucleotides match TRBD2. Germline CDR1 and CDR2: SNHLY and FYNNEI. The CDR3 consists of 16 residues. V gave up 0 bases and J gave up 6 bases; unmatched junction bases: 6. The CDR3 DNA follows: TGTGCCAGCAGTGAAGCGACCCTAGCGGGACCCAATGAGCAGTTCTTC. Translated: CASSEATLAGPNEQFF.

In this sample, this clone turned up a few times. The V gene is TRBV5-1, the J gene TRBJ2-2; maybe TRBD2 (6 bases). From germline, CDR1 is SGHRS and CDR2 YFSETQ. Trimming took 6 bases from V and 4 from J, leaving 19 bases between them. CDR3 size: 16 residues. CDR3 DNA: TGCGCCAGCACCACGAGACCGGGAGACTTCACCGGGGAGCTGTTTTTT. This encodes CASTTRPGDFTGELFF.

This clone was counted only a few times. V usage is TRBV14 and J usage is TRBJ1-3; D gene ambiguous. The V end was cut by 0 bases, the J end by 4 bases, with 13 bases between. This CDR3 has 16 amino acids. Germline V gives CDR1 SGHDN, CDR2 FVKESK. CDR3 nucleotide sequence: TGTGCCAGCAGCCAAGAAATACAAGTAACCGGAAACACCATATATTTT. The encoded protein is CASSQEIQVTGNTIYF. Supplemented by reference TRBV14 and TRBJ1-3, the full variable domain reads EAGVTQFPSHSVIEKGQTVTLRCDPISGHDNLYWYRRVMGKEIKFLLHFVKESKQDESGMPNNRFLAERTGGTYSTLKVQPAELEDSGVYFCASSQEIQVTGNTIYFGEGSWLTVV.

Here the CDR3 reads CASRAGTGSSYEQYF. DNA of the CDR3: TGCGCCAGCAGGGCCGGGACAGGGAGCTCCTACGAGCAGTACTTC. The chain carries TRBV5-1 and TRBJ2-7, with TRBD1 matching 9 bases. Unmatched junction bases numbered 6, after V lost 5 bases and J lost 0 bases. The germline gives CDR1 SGHRS, CDR2 YFSETQ. This CDR3 has 15 residues.

The gene calls are TRBV7-2 and TRBJ2-5; D is possibly TRBD2 (6 bases). This CDR3 is 15 amino acids long. Germline CDR1 is SGHTA and CDR2 is FQGNSA. The V end was cut by 1 base, the J end by 1 base, with 10 bases between. The CDR3, as DNA: TGTGCCAGCAGCTTAGTGGGACTGCTCCAAGAGACCCAGTACTTC. Its translation: CASSLVGLLQETQYF. Using reference TRBV7-2 and TRBJ2-5 for the parts outside the CDR3, the full variable domain is GAGVSQSPSNKVTEKGKDVELRCDPISGHTALYWYRQSLGQGLEFLIYFQGNSAPDKSGLPSDRFSAERTGGSVSTLTIQRTQQEDSAVYLCASSLVGLLQETQYFGPGTRLLVL.

J is TRBJ2-2 and V is TRBV9, with 9 bases matching TRBD1. The CDR3 contains 16 residues. Germline V gene data show CDR1 as SGDLS and CDR2 as YYNGEE. J lost 5 bases, V lost 3 bases, and 8 bases had no gene match. The CDR3 reads CASSENGQGRTGELFF. In DNA form, the CDR3 reads TGTGCCAGCAGCGAAAACGGACAGGGGAGGACCGGGGAGCTGTTTTTT.

This clone was picked up a small number of times. This chain joins TRBV5-5 and TRBJ1-5; TRBD1 is a possible D gene (6 bases). The germline V gene has CDR1 SGHKS and CDR2 YYEKEE (reference sequence). The ends were cut back, 0 bases at V and 6 bases at J, with 10 bases in the middle. This CDR3 comprises 14 residues. The CDR3 here is CASSLAGEGQPQHF. The DNA for the CDR3 is TGTGCCAGCAGCTTGGCAGGGGAAGGTCAGCCCCAGCATTTT.

The rearrangement uses TRBV5-1 and TRBJ2-3; the D gene is possibly TRBD2 (5 bases). The CDR3 is 15 residues long. Trimming stripped 4 bases from V and 10 bases from J, with 22 bases between. CDR1 is SGHRS, CDR2 YFSETQ, per germline. The CDR3 DNA reads as TGCGCCAGCAGCACAACGGGCCGAGGGTGGGGAGCGCAGTATTTT. It codes for CASSTTGRGWGAQYF.

The chain is built from TRBV5-4 and TRBJ2-1; TRBD2 is a possible D gene (5 bases). The CDR3 is 13 amino acids. V lost 4 bases to trimming and J lost 2 bases, with 7 bases between them. Germline V gene data show CDR1 as SGHNT and CDR2 as YYREEE (reference sequence). CDR3 region: CASSPGTYNEQFF. The CDR3 DNA reads TGTGCCAGCAGCCCCGGGACCTACAATGAGCAGTTCTTC.

This chain joins TRBV6-5 and TRBJ1-2; 9 bases line up with TRBD1. The V gene end was trimmed by 6 bases and the J gene end by 8 bases; junction bases not matched to a gene: 4. This CDR3 spans 12 amino acids. From germline, CDR1 is MNHEY and CDR2 SVGAGI. CDR3 sequence: CASRGQGEGYTF. CDR3 DNA: TGTGCCAGCAGGGGACAGGGTGAAGGCTACACCTTC.

This sequence joins TRBV30 and TRBJ1-4; 8 nucleotides match TRBD1. Germline V gene sequence: CDR1 GTSNPN, CDR2 SVGIG (reference sequence). The CDR3 contains 13 residues. The junction had 5 bases not matched to a gene; V was cut back by 4 bases and J by 7 bases. CDR3 amino acids: CAWKTGQAEKLFF. CDR3 in DNA: TGTGCCTGGAAAACGGGACAGGCTGAAAAACTGTTTTTT.

V usage is TRBV15 and J usage is TRBJ1-4; possible D gene TRBD1, 5 bases. From germline, CDR1 is LNHNV and CDR2 YYDKDF (reference sequence). Trimming pared 8 bases from V and 8 bases from J, leaving 12 bases between. This CDR3 contains 12 residues. The CDR3 nucleotides read TGTGCCACCCAGGGTGGGAGGGAAAAACTGTTTTTT. Translated, it gives CATQGGREKLFF.

The chain employs TRBV6-1 and TRBJ1-4; TRBD1 agrees at 7 bases. The CDR3 runs 15 residues. Germline V CDR1 and CDR2: MNHNS, SASEGT. After removal of 8 bases from V and 3 bases from J, the junction contained 9 bases not matched to a gene. This CDR3 is CASRRQGPSNEKLFF. The CDR3 nucleotides are TGTGCCAGCCGACGACAGGGACCGTCTAATGAAAAACTGTTTTTT.

This clone was detected only once. The chain couples TRBV11-3 to TRBJ2-1; no firm D call. CDR3 length: 13 amino acids. CDR1 and CDR2 from the germline V gene are SGHNT and YENEEA. The V and J ends lost 2 bases and 6 bases respectively, with 8 bases between them. CDR3 nucleotides: TGTGCCAGCAGCTTAAACACACGCAATGAGCAGTTCTTC. It translates to CASSLNTRNEQFF.

This chain uses TRBV9 with TRBJ2-5; 11 bases are a match to TRBD2. Germline CDR1 reads SGDLS; CDR2 reads YYNGEE. The CDR3 runs to 18 residues. J was trimmed by 7 bases and V by 0 bases; bases with no gene match: 14. For the CDR3, the DNA is TGTGCCAGCAGCGTAGGCACTAGCGGGAGTCGAGTCGAAGGGACCCAGTACTTC. Protein sequence: CASSVGTSGSRVEGTQYF. Filled out from reference TRBV9 and TRBJ2-5, the complete variable domain reads DSGVTQTPKHLITATGQRVTLRCSPRSGDLSVYWYQQSLDQGLQFLIQYYNGEERAKGNILERFSAQQFPDLHSELNLSSLELGDSALYFCASSVGTSGSRVEGTQYFGPGTRLLVL.

The rearrangement links TRBV5-6 to TRBJ1-2, with D unclear. This CDR3 region has 14 residues. The germline CDR1 and CDR2 sequences are SGHDT and YYEEEE. Trimming took off 2 bases at V and 1 base at J, with 9 bases between the two ends. The CDR3 spells CASSFGESNYGYTF. DNA for the CDR3: TGTGCCAGCAGCTTCGGTGAGAGTAACTATGGCTACACCTTC.

This rearrangement joins TRBV5-6 to TRBJ2-1, with 12 bases fitting TRBD2. The ends lost 3 bases at V and 4 bases at J; junction bases unmatched: 2. Germline V gene sequence: CDR1 SGHDT, CDR2 YYEEEE. The CDR3 is 15 amino acids. CDR3 protein: CASSSSGRGYNEQFF. The CDR3 DNA reads as TGTGCCAGCAGCTCTAGCGGGAGGGGGTACAATGAGCAGTTCTTC. Using reference TRBV5-6 and TRBJ2-1 for the parts outside the CDR3, the full variable domain is DAGVTQSPTHLIKTRGQQVTLRCSPKSGHDTVSWYQQALGQGPQFIFQYYEEEERQRGNFPDRFSGHQFPNYSSELNVNALLLGDSALYLCASSSSGRGYNEQFFGPGTRLTVL.